Below, one T cell receptor (beta chain) is given with its context. Data came from immunoSEQ multiplex PCR; TCRdb stores just in-frame clones and leaves some out. Of some 170,000 clones listed, around four fifths are singletons. Recruits, aged roughly 18 to 95 years, lived in around 24 US areas. Cohorts were assigned according to the clinical history that participants reported. Symptom resolution, clearance, or two negative PCRs marked donors in Cohort 3 as recovered. The sample comes from a study of blood T cell repertoires in COVID-19. Looking at the study overall: Donors in the United States, Italy and Spain gave samples during acute or convalescent COVID-19.

The CDR3 contains 15 residues. The ends lost 0 bases at V and 4 bases at J; junction bases unmatched: 2. Germline CDR1 and CDR2: KGHSH and LQKENI. The receptor's source is a woman aged 45-60 years who had recovered from COVID-19. The material sequenced was PBMCs or T cells enriched from blood (not recorded which). The J gene is TRBJ2-1, the V gene TRBV18, with TRBD1 matching over 8 bases. The CDR3 DNA is TGTGCCAGCTCACCACCGGGACAGGTTTACAATGAGCAGTTCTTC. This sequence encodes CASSPPGQVYNEQFF.